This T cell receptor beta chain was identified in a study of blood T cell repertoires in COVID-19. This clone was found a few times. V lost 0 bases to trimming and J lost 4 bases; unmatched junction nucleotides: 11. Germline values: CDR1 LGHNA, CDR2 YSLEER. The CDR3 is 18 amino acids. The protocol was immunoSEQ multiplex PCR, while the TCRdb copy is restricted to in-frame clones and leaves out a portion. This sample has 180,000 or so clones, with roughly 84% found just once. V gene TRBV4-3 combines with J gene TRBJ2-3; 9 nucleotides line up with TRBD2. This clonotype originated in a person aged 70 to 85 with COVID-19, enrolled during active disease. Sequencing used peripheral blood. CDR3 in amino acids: CASSQDLVAGGRADTQYF. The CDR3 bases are TGCGCCAGCAGCCAAGATCTAGTCGCGGGAGGGCGGGCAGATACGCAGTATTTT.